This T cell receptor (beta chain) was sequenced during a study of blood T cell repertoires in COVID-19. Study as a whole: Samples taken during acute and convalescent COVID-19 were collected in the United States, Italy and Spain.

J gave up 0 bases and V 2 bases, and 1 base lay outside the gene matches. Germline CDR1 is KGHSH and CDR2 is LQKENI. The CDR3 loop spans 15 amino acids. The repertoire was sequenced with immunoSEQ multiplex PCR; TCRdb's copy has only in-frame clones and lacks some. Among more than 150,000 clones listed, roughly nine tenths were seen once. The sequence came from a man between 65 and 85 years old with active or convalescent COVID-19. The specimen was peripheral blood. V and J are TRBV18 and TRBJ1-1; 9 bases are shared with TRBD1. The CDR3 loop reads CASSPGTGMNTEAFF. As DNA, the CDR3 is TGTGCCAGCTCACCAGGGACAGGGATGAACACTGAAGCTTTCTTT.